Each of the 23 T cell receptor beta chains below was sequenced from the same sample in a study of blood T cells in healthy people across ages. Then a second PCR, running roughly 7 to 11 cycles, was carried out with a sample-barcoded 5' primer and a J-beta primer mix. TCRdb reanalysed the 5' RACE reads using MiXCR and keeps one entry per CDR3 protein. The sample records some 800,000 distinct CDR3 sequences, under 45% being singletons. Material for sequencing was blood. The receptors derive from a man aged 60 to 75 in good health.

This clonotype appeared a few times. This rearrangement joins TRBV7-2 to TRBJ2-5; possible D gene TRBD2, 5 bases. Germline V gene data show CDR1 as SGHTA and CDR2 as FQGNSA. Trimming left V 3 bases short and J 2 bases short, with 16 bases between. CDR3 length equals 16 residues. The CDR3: CASSFALVAGQETQYF. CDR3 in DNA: TGTGCCAGCAGCTTCGCCTTAGTGGCGGGTCAAGAGACCCAGTACTTC.

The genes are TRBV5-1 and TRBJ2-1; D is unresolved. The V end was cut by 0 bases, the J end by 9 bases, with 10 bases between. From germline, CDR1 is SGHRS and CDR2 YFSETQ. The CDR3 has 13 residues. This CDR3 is CASSLEKWAEQFF. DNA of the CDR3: TGCGCCAGCAGCTTGGAAAAGTGGGCTGAGCAGTTCTTC.

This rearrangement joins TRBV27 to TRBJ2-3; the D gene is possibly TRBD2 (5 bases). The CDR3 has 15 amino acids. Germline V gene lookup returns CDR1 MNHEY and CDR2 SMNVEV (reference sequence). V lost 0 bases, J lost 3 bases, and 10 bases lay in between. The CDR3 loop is CASSLSRVSTDTQYF. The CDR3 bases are TGTGCCAGCAGTTTATCGCGGGTGTCGACAGATACGCAGTATTTT.

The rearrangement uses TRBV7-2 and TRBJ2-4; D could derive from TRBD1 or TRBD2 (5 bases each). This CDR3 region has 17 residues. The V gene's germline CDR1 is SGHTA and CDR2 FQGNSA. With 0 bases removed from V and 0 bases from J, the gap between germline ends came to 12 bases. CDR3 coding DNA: TGTGCCAGCAGCTTAGCGTATGAGGGGTTAGCCAAAAACATTCAGTACTTC. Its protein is CASSLAYEGLAKNIQYF.

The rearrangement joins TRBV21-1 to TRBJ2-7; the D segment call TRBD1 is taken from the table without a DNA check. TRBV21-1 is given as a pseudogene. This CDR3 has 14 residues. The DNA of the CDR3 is TGTGCCAGCAGCAAGGGGACAGGGGGCTACGAGCAGTACTTC. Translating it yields CASSKGTGGYEQYF.

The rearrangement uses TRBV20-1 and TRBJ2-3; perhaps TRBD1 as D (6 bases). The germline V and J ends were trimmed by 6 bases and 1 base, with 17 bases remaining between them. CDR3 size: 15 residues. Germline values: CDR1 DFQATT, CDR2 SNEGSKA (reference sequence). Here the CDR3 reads CSAGRGGYGTDTQYF. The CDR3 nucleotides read TGCAGTGCGGGCAGGGGTGGCTATGGCACAGATACGCAGTATTTT.

The CDR3 bases are TGTGCCAGCCAGAGCCACATGAACACTGAAGCTTTCTTT. Protein product: CASQSHMNTEAFF. This sequence joins TRBV6-1 and TRBJ1-1, with D uncertain. Looked up from germline, CDR1 is MNHNS and CDR2 is SASEGT. V gave up 8 bases and J gave up 0 bases, with 10 bases separating them. This CDR3 contains 13 residues.

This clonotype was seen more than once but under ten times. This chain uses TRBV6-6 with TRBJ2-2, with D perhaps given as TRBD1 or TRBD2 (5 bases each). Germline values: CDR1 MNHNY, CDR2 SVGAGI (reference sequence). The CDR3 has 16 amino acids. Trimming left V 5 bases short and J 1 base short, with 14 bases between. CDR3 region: CASSPLGPGNTGELFF. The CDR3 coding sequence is TGTGCCAGCAGTCCATTGGGACCGGGGAACACCGGGGAGCTGTTTTTT.

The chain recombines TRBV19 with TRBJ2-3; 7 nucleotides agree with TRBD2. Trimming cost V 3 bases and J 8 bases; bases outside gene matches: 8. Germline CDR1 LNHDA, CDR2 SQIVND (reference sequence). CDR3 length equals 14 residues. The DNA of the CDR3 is TGTGCCAGTAGTATCCCCCATCCGGGGGGTACGCAGTATTTT. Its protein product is CASSIPHPGGTQYF.

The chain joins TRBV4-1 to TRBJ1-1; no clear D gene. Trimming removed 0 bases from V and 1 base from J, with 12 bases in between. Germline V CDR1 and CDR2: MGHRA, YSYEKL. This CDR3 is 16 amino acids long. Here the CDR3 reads CASSQDGRHKNTEAFF. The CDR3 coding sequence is TGCGCCAGCAGCCAAGATGGGAGACATAAGAACACTGAAGCTTTCTTT.

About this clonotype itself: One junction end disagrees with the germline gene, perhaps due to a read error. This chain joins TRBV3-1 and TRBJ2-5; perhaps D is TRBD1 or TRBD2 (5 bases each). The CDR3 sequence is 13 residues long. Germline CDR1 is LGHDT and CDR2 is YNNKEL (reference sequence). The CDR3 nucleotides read TGTGCCTGCAGCCGAGGGGACCAAGAGACCCAGTACTTC. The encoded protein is CACSRGDQETQYF.

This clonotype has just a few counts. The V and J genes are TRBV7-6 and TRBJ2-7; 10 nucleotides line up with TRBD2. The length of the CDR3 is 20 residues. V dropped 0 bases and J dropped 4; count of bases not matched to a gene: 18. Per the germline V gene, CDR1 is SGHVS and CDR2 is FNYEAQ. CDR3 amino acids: CASSLAAPQLAGGSVYEQYF. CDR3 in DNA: TGTGCCAGCAGCTTAGCGGCCCCGCAGTTAGCGGGGGGCTCGGTTTACGAGCAGTACTTC.

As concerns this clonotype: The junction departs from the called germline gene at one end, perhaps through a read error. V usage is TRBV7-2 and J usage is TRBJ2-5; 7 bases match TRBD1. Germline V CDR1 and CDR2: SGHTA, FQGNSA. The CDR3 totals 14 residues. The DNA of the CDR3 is TGTGCCAGCACCTTAGGGGGCTCTGCAGAGACCCAGTACTTC. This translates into CASTLGGSAETQYF.

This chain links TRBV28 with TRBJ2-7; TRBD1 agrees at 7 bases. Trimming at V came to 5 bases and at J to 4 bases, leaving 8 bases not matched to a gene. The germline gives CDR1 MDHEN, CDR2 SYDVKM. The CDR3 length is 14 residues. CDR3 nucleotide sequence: TGTGCCAGCAGTGTACTTGACAGGGCTTACGAGCAGTACTTC. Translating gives CASSVLDRAYEQYF.

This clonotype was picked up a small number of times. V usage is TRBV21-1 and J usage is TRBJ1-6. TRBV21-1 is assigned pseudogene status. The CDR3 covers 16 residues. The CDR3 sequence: CASSKTPGSYNSPLHF. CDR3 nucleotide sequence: TGTGCCAGCAGCAAGACCCCAGGCTCCTATAATTCACCCCTCCACTTT.

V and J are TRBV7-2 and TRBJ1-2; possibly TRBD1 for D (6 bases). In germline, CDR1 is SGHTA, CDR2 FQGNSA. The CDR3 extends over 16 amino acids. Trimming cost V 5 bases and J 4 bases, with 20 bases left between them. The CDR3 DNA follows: TGTGCCAGCAGCCCTACCTCCAGAGGGGGGCCCTATGGCTACACCTTC. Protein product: CASSPTSRGGPYGYTF.

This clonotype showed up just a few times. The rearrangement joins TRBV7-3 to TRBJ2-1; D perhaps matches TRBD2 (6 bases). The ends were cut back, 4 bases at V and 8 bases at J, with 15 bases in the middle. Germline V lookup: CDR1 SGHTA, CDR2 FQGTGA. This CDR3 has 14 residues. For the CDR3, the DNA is TGTGCCAGCAGCTCCTCGGGACTCAGCGATGAGCAGTTCTTC. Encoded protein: CASSSSGLSDEQFF.

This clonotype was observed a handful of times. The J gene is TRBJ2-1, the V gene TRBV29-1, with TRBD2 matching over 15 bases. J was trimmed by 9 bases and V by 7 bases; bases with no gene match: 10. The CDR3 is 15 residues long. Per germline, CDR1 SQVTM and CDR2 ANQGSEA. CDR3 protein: CSAGLAGGPRGEQFF. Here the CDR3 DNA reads TGCAGCGCCGGACTAGCGGGGGGGCCTCGCGGTGAGCAGTTCTTC.

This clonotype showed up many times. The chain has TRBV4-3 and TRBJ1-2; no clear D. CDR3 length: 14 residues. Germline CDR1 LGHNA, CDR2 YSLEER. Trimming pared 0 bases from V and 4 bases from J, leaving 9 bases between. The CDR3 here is CASSQDLHSYGYTF. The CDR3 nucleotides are TGCGCCAGCAGCCAAGATTTACATTCCTATGGCTACACCTTC.

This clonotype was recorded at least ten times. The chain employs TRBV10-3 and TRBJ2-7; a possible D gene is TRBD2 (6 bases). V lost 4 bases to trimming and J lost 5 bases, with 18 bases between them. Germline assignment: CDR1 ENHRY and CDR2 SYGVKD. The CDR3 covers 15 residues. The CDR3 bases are TGTGCCATCAGTGGCCCAGGAGGGTTCGGGGACGAGCAGTACTTC. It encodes CAISGPGGFGDEQYF.

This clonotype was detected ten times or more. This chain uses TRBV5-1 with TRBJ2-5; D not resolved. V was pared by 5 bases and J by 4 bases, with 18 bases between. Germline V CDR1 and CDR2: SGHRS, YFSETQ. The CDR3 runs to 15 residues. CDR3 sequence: CASSDWGGLRETQYF. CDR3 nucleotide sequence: TGCGCCAGCAGTGACTGGGGTGGGTTGAGAGAGACCCAGTACTTC.

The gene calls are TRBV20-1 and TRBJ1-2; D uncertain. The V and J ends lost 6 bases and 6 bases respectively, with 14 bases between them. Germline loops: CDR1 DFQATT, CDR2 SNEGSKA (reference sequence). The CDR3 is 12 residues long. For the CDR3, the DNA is TGCAGTGCCAAAGGAGAACTCCATGGCTACACCTTC. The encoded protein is CSAKGELHGYTF.

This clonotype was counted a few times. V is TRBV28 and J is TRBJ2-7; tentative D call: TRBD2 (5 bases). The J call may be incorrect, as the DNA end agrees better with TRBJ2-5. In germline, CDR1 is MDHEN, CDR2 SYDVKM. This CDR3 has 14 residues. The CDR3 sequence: CASSSPGKGETQYF. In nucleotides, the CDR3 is TGTGCCAGCAGTTCTCCGGGAAAAGGAGAGACCCAGTACTTC.